This section outlines one T cell receptor beta chain sequence together with its context. As yet, its antigen is unknown. Deep sequencing aimed at 1 in 200,000 to 1 in 1 million T cells' resolution. TCRdb's table, derived via immunoSEQ multiplex PCR, lists solely in-frame clones and lacks some. The top ten clones hold roughly 5% of a sample with approximately 280,000 clones, 70% to 80% of them seen once. Unmatched junction bases numbered 11, after V lost 5 bases and J lost 5 bases. The CDR3 loop spans 16 amino acids. Germline V lookup: CDR1 SGHTA, CDR2 FQGTGA. These data originate in a study of cytotoxic CD8 clonotypes in ibrutinib-treated CLL. Study at large: Of a cohort that held ten to twelve relapsed/refractory and roughly 14 treatment-naive patients, roughly 18 were IGHV unmutated. Median treatment time before response sampling was eleven to twelve months, range 6 to 36. Regarding the study as a whole: Rising at ibrutinib response, clonality subsequently fell back toward baseline at progression.

This clonotype originated in a human donor with chronic lymphocytic leukemia. The rearrangement uses TRBV7-3 and TRBJ2-2; 7 nucleotides match TRBD1. The sequenced sample was PBMCs, obtained at disease progression, from a patient treated with ibrutinib. DNA for the CDR3: TGTGCCAGCAGCCTATACCCGGGACAGCAAACCGGGGAGCTGTTTTTT. Translating it yields CASSLYPGQQTGELFF. The variable domain in full, completed from reference TRBV7-3 and TRBJ2-2, reads GAGVSQTPSNKVTEKGKYVELRCDPISGHTALYWYRQSLGQGPEFLIYFQGTGAADDSGLPNDRFFAVRPEGSVSTLKIQRTERGDSAVYLCASSLYPGQQTGELFFGEGSRLTVL.